This TCR beta chain was recorded in a study of resident and recirculating memory T cells in vitiligo. No change in lesions over the prior 6 months defined stable disease. No vitiligo treatment was given during the prior three months. In germline, CDR1 is SGHKS, CDR2 YYEKEE (reference sequence). Trimming cost V 4 bases and J 0 bases, with 23 bases left between them. The CDR3 covers 19 residues. Using immunoSEQ multiplex PCR, the repertoire was profiled, and TCRdb retains in-frame clones only, with some absent. The table has around 38,000 clones, around 90% seen once; the top ten hold roughly 5%. The V call is TRBV5-5, the J call TRBJ1-3; weak D call: TRBD1 (5 bases). The sequence derives from a male donor with vitiligo. Material: blood. The CDR3 region is CASSPPFQGIPNSGNTIYF. DNA of the CDR3: TGTGCCAGCAGCCCACCGTTTCAGGGAATTCCTAACTCTGGAAACACCATATATTTT. The variable domain in full, completed from reference TRBV5-5 and TRBJ1-3, reads DAGVTQSPTHLIKTRGQQVTLRCSPISGHKSVSWYQQVLGQGPQFIFQYYEKEERGRGNFPDRFSARQFPNYSSELNVNALLLGDSALYLCASSPPFQGIPNSGNTIYFGEGSWLTVV.